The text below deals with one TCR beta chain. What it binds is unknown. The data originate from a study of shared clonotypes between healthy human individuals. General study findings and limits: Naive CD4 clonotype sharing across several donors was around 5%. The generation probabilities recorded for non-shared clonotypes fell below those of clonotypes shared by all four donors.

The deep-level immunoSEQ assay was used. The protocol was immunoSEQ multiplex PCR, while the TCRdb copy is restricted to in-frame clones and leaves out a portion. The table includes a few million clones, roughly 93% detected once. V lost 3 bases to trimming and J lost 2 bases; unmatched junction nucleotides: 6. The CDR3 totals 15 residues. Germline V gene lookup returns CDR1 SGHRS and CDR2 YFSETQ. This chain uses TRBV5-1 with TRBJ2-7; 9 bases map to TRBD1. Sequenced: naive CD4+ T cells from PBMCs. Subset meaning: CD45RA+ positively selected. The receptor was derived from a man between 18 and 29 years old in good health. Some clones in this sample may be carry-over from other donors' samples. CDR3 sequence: CASSWGQGATYEQYF. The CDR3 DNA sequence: TGCGCCAGCAGCTGGGGACAGGGCGCAACCTACGAGCAGTACTTC. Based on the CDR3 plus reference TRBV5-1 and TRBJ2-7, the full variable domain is KAGVTQTPRYLIKTRGQQVTLSCSPISGHRSVSWYQQTPGQGLQFLFEYFSETQRNKGNFPGRFSGRQFSNSRSEMNVSTLELGDSALYLCASSWGQGATYEQYFGPGTRLTVT.